This TCR beta chain was sequenced during a study of Graves' ophthalmopathy and Graves' hyperthyroidism. This CDR3 spans 14 amino acids. With 5 bases removed from V and 2 bases from J, the gap between germline ends came to 13 bases. Ophthalmopathy in the donors was of moderate-to-severe activity, with CAS ≥3, NOSPECS ≥4 and duration under 3 months. Clinicians diagnosed using symptoms, serum thyroxine, TRAb, thyroid ultrasound and orbital computed tomography. This clonotype was seen at least ten times. TCR beta CDR3 regions were amplified from RNA transcripts. The authors performed first-round RT-PCR with HTBI primers and then a second-round multiplex PCR. In TCRdb, the multiplex PCR reads were re-called with MiXCR into one record per CDR3 protein. The data contain roughly 170,000 distinct CDR3 sequences, around two fifths of them seen just once; the ten biggest clones take up roughly 9%.

The chain is built from TRBV12-3 or TRBV12-4 and TRBJ2-7; D is unclear. The sequence was collected from a man aged 25-40 years with Graves' ophthalmopathy. Sequencing used peripheral blood. CDR3 coding DNA: TGTGCCAGCAGTCCACAACAGAGGACCTACGAGCAGTACTTC. Encoded protein: CASSPQQRTYEQYF.